This TCR beta chain comes out of a study of cytomegalovirus exposure and HLA in healthy donors. Study results and caveats: An analysis that came later showed most CMV-associated TCR beta chains appearing HLA-restricted. Later on, a genetic analysis was performed. It linked a missense variant in DCLRE1C with V- and J-gene trimming of TCR beta. Earlier analysis yielded a pattern in which most TCR beta V segments were productive about 87% or about 30% of the time. Several of the most significant clusters appeared linked to common viral pathogens, based on a later analysis.

The CDR3 has 14 amino acids. Per the germline V gene, CDR1 is SNHLY and CDR2 is FYNNEI. V was cut by 10 bases and J by 0 bases, with 15 bases left in between. A few counts support this clone. Its antigen is not known. A multiplex PCR was run with 60 Vbeta primers and 13 Jbeta primers. Libraries were prepared by immunoSEQ multiplex PCR; TCRdb keeps only in-frame clonotypes and omits some of them. The sample holds roughly 120,000 clones, 15% seen once. The sequence derives from a woman aged 18-29 years in good health and CMV-seronegative. Sequenced input: PBMCs. V and J are TRBV2 and TRBJ2-5, with TRBD2 as a possible D gene (6 bases). CDR3 loop: CATSSGTYQETQYF. The CDR3 nucleotides are TGTGCCACCTCGTCGGGGACTTACCAAGAGACCCAGTACTTC. Full variable domain (missing parts from reference TRBV2 and TRBJ2-5): EPEVTQTPSHQVTQMGQEVILRCVPISNHLYFYWYRQILGQKVEFLVSFYNNEISEKSEIFDDQFSVERPDGSNFTLKIRSTKLEDSAMYFCATSSGTYQETQYFGPGTRLLVL.